The 3 T cell receptor beta chains in this list originate from one sample, sequenced in a study of control samples from healthy donors and cancer patients. Sequencing was performed with immunoSEQ multiplex PCR; in TCRdb, only in-frame clones are kept and a portion is missing. The table has some 120,000 clones, 80% to 90% seen once; the top ten hold around 9%. Source material: blood. The receptors derive from a man between 35 and 55 years old in good health.

This chain joins TRBV7-9 and TRBJ2-1; possibly TRBD2 for D (6 bases). Germline V gene data show CDR1 as SEHNR and CDR2 as FQNEAQ (reference sequence). The CDR3 sequence is 13 residues long. V shed 7 bases and J shed 5 bases, with 12 bases lying between them. The CDR3 protein is CASNPRTNNEQFF. CDR3 DNA sequence: TGTGCCAGCAATCCACGGACTAACAATGAGCAGTTCTTC.

The chain has TRBV18 and TRBJ1-2; 9 positions match TRBD1. The CDR3 is 13 residues long. Germline V gene data show CDR1 as KGHSH and CDR2 as LQKENI. Unmatched junction bases numbered 6, after V lost 3 bases and J lost 10 bases. The CDR3, as DNA: TGTGCCAGCTCACCGGGACAGGGTATGACCTACACCTTC. Protein product: CASSPGQGMTYTF.

The V call is TRBV30, the J call TRBJ1-6; D is uncertain. The length of the CDR3 is 13 residues. V was trimmed by 1 base and J by 13 bases, leaving 14 bases between them. In germline, CDR1 is GTSNPN, CDR2 SVGIG (reference sequence). The CDR3: CAWSADSVGPLHF. CDR3 coding DNA: TGTGCCTGGAGTGCGGATAGCGTCGGTCCCCTCCACTTT. Variable domain in full (rest from reference TRBV30 and TRBJ1-6): SQTIHQWPATLVQPVGSPLSLECTVEGTSNPNLYWYRQAAGRGLQLLFYSVGIGQISSEVPQNLSASRPQDRQFILSSKKLLLSDSGFYLCAWSADSVGPLHFGNGTRLTVT.